This T cell receptor (beta chain) was sequenced in a study of T cell responses to AZD1222 COVID-19 vaccine. Study-wide results and caveats: Clonal diversity may have been underestimated in mostly white British donors.

Trimming left V 3 bases short and J 5 bases short, with 5 bases between. Looked up from germline, CDR1 is KGHSH and CDR2 is LQKENI. This CDR3 spans 12 amino acids. On this clone itself: Its target is not known.

Assay: immunoSEQ multiplex PCR; the TCRdb copy retains only in-frame clones and omits some. In the table there are under 150,000 clones, about 94% of which are singletons. Source: peripheral blood, taken on day 0 of AZD1222 vaccination. The chain has TRBV18 and TRBJ1-5; D is perhaps TRBD1 (5 bases). The receptor was derived from an adult in good health. CDR3 sequence reads: CASSPGDQPQHF. The CDR3 nucleotides are TGTGCCAGCTCACCGGGGGATCAGCCCCAGCATTTT.